These 17 T cell receptor beta chains were sequenced from one sample in a study of shared clonotypes between healthy human individuals. Libraries were prepared by immunoSEQ multiplex PCR; TCRdb keeps only in-frame clonotypes and omits some of them. Among around 700,000 clones listed, around 74% were seen once. The material sequenced was memory CD4+ T cells sorted from blood. The subset: CD45RA-negative fraction. These receptors all stem from a woman aged 30 to 39 in good health.

The chain joins TRBV4-1 to TRBJ2-7, with no clear D. Germline V lookup: CDR1 MGHRA, CDR2 YSYEKL. The V and J ends lost 0 bases and 4 bases respectively, with 7 bases between them. The CDR3 consists of 13 residues. Here the CDR3 reads CASSQDWLYEQYF. CDR3 sequence (DNA): TGCGCCAGCAGCCAAGACTGGCTTTACGAGCAGTACTTC.

This clone was detected once. The J gene is TRBJ1-4, the V gene TRBV25-1; tentative D call: TRBD1 (5 bases). The V end lost 2 bases, the J end lost 6 bases, and 13 bases lay between the germline ends. There are 15 residues in the CDR3. Germline V lookup: CDR1 MGHDK, CDR2 SYGVNS. CDR3: CASSEPGDWDEKLFF. The CDR3 nucleotides are TGTGCCAGCAGTGAACCGGGGGATTGGGATGAAAAACTGTTTTTT.

The rearrangement joins TRBV6-6 to TRBJ2-4; perhaps TRBD1 as D (5 bases). This CDR3 has 15 amino acids. Trimming took 5 bases from V and 3 from J, leaving 14 bases between them. In germline, CDR1 is MNHNY, CDR2 SVGAGI (reference sequence). The CDR3: CASSRTGRDKNIQYF. CDR3 nucleotide sequence: TGTGCCAGCAGTCGCACCGGCAGGGACAAAAACATTCAGTACTTC.

In this sample, this clone turned up a few times. This sequence joins TRBV29-1 and TRBJ2-2; TRBD2 matches 13 bases. The CDR3 consists of 14 residues. Germline assignment: CDR1 SQVTM and CDR2 ANQGSEA. V lost 7 bases to trimming and J lost 4 bases; unmatched junction nucleotides: 3. The CDR3 loop reads CSGRLAGGTGELFF. The DNA of the CDR3 is TGCAGCGGTCGACTAGCGGGAGGCACCGGGGAGCTGTTTTTT.

The rearrangement links TRBV28 to TRBJ1-2; TRBD1 agrees at 9 bases. The germline V gene encodes CDR1 MDHEN and CDR2 SYDVKM. Germline trimming cut 6 bases from V and 2 bases from J; bases unmatched to any gene: 13. CDR3 length equals 17 residues. In DNA, the CDR3 is TGTGCCAGCAGACCCCCGGGACAGGGCGGTCTGAACTATGGCTACACCTTC. Translating gives CASRPPGQGGLNYGYTF.

This rearrangement joins TRBV28 to TRBJ1-4, with 8 positions matching TRBD1. V shed 5 bases and J 12 bases; nucleotides not matched to a gene: 14. Germline CDR1 MDHEN, CDR2 SYDVKM. This CDR3 contains 15 residues. In DNA, the CDR3 is TGTGCCAGCAGTACCCCAAGACAGGGGACATTTCAACTGTTTTTT. Its protein is CASSTPRQGTFQLFF.

This clone was detected only a few times. The rearrangement links TRBV27 to TRBJ2-1; D unresolved. Germline V gene sequence: CDR1 MNHEY, CDR2 SMNVEV (reference sequence). The CDR3 consists of 14 residues. V shed 3 bases and J shed 5 bases, with 11 bases lying between them. The CDR3 DNA sequence: TGTGCCAGCAGTTTTCTCTCGGAGAACAATGAGCAGTTCTTC. It yields the protein CASSFLSENNEQFF.

This chain connects TRBV7-2 to TRBJ2-7; TRBD1 or TRBD2 may be the D gene (5 bases each). Germline values: CDR1 SGHTA, CDR2 FQGNSA. Trimming pared 3 bases from V and 4 bases from J, leaving 16 bases between. This CDR3 is built from 15 residues. The CDR3 protein is CASSFAVGPEYEQYF. The CDR3 DNA reads TGTGCCAGCAGCTTCGCCGTGGGACCTGAATACGAGCAGTACTTC.

This chain uses TRBV29-1 with TRBJ1-5; D perhaps matches TRBD1 (6 bases). Between the trimmed V and J ends, which lost 4 bases and 7 bases, there was a span of 17 bases. The CDR3 contains 14 residues. Germline CDR1 and CDR2: SQVTM and ANQGSEA. CDR3 nucleotides: TGCAGCGTTGTCGTAGGGGGGGTTGGACAGCCCCAGCATTTT. Translated: CSVVVGGVGQPQHF.

This clone appeared a single time. The rearrangement uses TRBV5-1 and TRBJ2-7; maybe TRBD1 (6 bases). V was pared by 0 bases and J by 3 bases, with 10 bases between. The CDR3 totals 14 residues. CDR1 and CDR2 from the germline V gene are SGHRS and YFSETQ. This CDR3 is CASSLVQGNYEQYF. The CDR3 DNA sequence: TGCGCCAGCAGCTTGGTTCAGGGGAACTACGAGCAGTACTTC.

The chain couples TRBV28 to TRBJ2-7; 8 nucleotides match TRBD1. Trimming at V came to 8 bases and at J to 3 bases, leaving 6 bases not matched to a gene. CDR3 length: 13 residues. Germline V gives CDR1 MDHEN, CDR2 SYDVKM. CDR3 coding DNA: TGTGCCAGCTGGGCAGGGGGCCTCTACGAGCAGTACTTC. Translation: CASWAGGLYEQYF. The complete variable domain, with remaining parts taken from reference TRBV28 and TRBJ2-7, reads DVKVTQSSRYLVKRTGEKVFLECVQDMDHENMFWYRQDPGLGLRLIYFSYDVKMKEKGDIPEGYSVSREKKERFSLILESASTNQTSMYLCASWAGGLYEQYFGPGTRLTVT.

Points on this clone: An end of the junction does not agree with germline; a read error may underlie this. The rearrangement joins TRBV6-1 to TRBJ1-1; 8 bases align to TRBD1. The germline V gene encodes CDR1 MNHNS and CDR2 SASEGT. The CDR3 length is 14 residues. The CDR3 region has the DNA TGTGCCAGCGGGTCGGACAGGGTGAAAACTGAAGCTTTCTTT. As protein: CASGSDRVKTEAFF.

To note about this clone: Within the sample, other DNA sequences also encode this same CDR3. The genes are TRBV7-2 and TRBJ2-6; no reliable D call. CDR1 is SGHTA and CDR2 is FQGNSA in the germline V gene. Trimming cost V 6 bases and J 1 base, with 7 bases left between them. The length of the CDR3 is 14 residues. This CDR3 reads CASRSGSGANVLTF. The CDR3 DNA sequence: TGTGCCAGCAGGTCGGGTTCTGGGGCCAACGTCCTGACTTTC.

This clone was seen a single time. The chain couples TRBV28 to TRBJ2-1; 8 bases agree with TRBD2. The CDR3 is 18 amino acids. The germline V gene encodes CDR1 MDHEN and CDR2 SYDVKM. The V and J ends lost 4 bases and 1 base, in that order; junction bases with no gene match: 12. The CDR3 loop reads CASSSPPGAGGSYNEQFF. The CDR3 nucleotides read TGTGCCAGCAGTTCTCCTCCGGGGGCGGGAGGTTCCTACAATGAGCAGTTCTTC.

The CDR3 spells CASSTPYEQYF. DNA of the CDR3: TGTGCCAGCAGCACTCCGTACGAGCAGTACTTC. The V and J genes are TRBV21-1 and TRBJ2-7; the table calls TRBD2, which could not be checked here. TRBV21-1 is a known pseudogene. This CDR3 contains 11 residues.

V gene TRBV18 combines with J gene TRBJ1-5, with 7 bases identical to TRBD1. CDR3 length equals 16 residues. Per germline, CDR1 KGHSH and CDR2 LQKENI. V was pared by 4 bases and J by 0 bases, with 6 bases of the junction left unmatched. The CDR3 region is CASSRAGTDSNQPQHF. CDR3 DNA: TGTGCCAGCTCACGAGCCGGGACAGATAGCAATCAGCCCCAGCATTTT.

The CDR3: CASSSGYSYNEQFF. CDR3 DNA: TGTGCCAGCAGCTCAGGGTACTCCTACAATGAGCAGTTCTTC. The chain links TRBV28 to TRBJ2-1; D might be TRBD1 (5 bases). Trimming took off 6 bases at V and 0 bases at J, with 9 bases between the two ends. The CDR3 consists of 14 residues. Per germline, CDR1 MDHEN and CDR2 SYDVKM.